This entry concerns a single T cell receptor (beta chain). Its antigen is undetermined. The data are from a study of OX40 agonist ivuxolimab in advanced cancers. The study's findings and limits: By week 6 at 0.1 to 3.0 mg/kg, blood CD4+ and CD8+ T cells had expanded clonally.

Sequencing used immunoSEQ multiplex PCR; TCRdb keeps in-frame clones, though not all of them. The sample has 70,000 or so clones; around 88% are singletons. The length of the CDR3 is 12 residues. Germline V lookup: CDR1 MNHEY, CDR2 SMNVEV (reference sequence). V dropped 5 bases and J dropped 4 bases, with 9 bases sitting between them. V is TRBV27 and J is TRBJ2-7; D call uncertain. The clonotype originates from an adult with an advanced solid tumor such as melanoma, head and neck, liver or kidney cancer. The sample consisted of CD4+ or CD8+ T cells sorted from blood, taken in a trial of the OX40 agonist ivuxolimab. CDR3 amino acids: CASSRTRYEQYF. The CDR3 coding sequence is TGTGCCAGCAGTCGAACTCGGTACGAGCAGTACTTC.